This T cell receptor (beta chain) was documented in a study of cytomegalovirus exposure and HLA in healthy donors. Study as a whole: A later analysis reported the 100 to 150 validation repertoires used the same platform as the approximately 660 first-cohort repertoires. Study-level findings and limits: In vitro data verified a few CMV-associated chains as specific for CMV antigens. Per published reports, the classifier diagnosed cytomegalovirus status with high specificity and sensitivity.

Here immunoSEQ multiplex PCR was the method, and the copy in TCRdb shows in-frame clones only, minus some. Seen here are a few hundred thousand clones, around 85% observed once, and the top ten hold over 0.95%. Germline V gene sequence: CDR1 SGHVS, CDR2 FNYEAQ. The CDR3 extends over 15 amino acids. The ends lost 5 bases at V and 5 bases at J; junction bases unmatched: 7. Concerning this clone: Its specificity is not known.

This chain connects TRBV7-6 to TRBJ2-2; 8 positions match TRBD2. The sample taken for sequencing was PBMCs. This TCR was recovered from a woman aged 18 to 35 in good health and CMV-seronegative. The CDR3 DNA reads TGTGCCAGCAGCCCCGGGACTAGGGGTACCGGGGAGCTGTTTTTT. This codes for CASSPGTRGTGELFF.